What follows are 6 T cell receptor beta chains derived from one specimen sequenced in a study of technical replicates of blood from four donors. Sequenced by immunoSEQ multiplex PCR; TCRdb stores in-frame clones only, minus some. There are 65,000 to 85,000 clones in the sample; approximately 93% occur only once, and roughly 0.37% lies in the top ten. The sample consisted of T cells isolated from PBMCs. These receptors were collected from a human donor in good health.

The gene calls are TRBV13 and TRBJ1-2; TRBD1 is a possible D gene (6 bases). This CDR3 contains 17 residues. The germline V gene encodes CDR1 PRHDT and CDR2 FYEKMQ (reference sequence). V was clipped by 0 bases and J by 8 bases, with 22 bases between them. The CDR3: CASSLGSGHSPSRGYTF. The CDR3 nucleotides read TGTGCCAGCAGCTTAGGATCGGGACATAGCCCCAGTCGGGGCTACACCTTC.

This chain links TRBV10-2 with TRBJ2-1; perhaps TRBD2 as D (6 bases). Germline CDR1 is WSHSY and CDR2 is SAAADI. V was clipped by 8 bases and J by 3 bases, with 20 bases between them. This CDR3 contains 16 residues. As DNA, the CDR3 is TGCGCCAGCTGGGGTTCAGGGAGGAAGGTCTACAATGAGCAGTTCTTC. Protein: CASWGSGRKVYNEQFF.

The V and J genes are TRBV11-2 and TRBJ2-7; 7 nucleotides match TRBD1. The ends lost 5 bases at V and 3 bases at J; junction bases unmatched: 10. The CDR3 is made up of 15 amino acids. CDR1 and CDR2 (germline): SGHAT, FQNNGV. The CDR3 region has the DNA TGTGCCAGCAGCCGCCGGGCAGGGGGTCTCTACGAGCAGTACTTC. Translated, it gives CASSRRAGGLYEQYF. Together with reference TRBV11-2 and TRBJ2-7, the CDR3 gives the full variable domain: EAGVAQSPRYKIIEKRQSVAFWCNPISGHATLYWYQQILGQGPKLLIQFQNNGVVDDSQLPKDRFSAERLKGVDSTLKIQPAKLEDSAVYLCASSRRAGGLYEQYFGPGTRLTVT.

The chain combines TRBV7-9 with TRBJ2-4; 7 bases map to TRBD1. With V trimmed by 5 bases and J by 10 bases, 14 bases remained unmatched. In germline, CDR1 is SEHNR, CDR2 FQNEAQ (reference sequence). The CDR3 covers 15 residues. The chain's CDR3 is CASSPPGTVLGIQYF. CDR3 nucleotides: TGTGCCAGCAGCCCGCCCGGGACAGTCTTGGGGATTCAGTACTTC.

The CDR3 spells CASSQVQGDSYEQYF. The CDR3 coding sequence is TGCGCCAGCAGCCAAGTTCAGGGGGATTCCTACGAGCAGTACTTC. The rearrangement joins TRBV4-3 to TRBJ2-7; 7 nucleotides agree with TRBD1. Germline V gene lookup returns CDR1 LGHNA and CDR2 YSLEER. The CDR3 runs 15 residues. Losses at the gene ends were 1 base for V and 1 base for J; bases not matched to a gene: 4.

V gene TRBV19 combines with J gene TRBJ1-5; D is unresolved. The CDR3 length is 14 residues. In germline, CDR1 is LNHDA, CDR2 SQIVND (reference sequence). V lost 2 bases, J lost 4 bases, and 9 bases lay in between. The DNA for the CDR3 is TGTGCCAGTAGTATATCAGGCATGAATCAGCCCCAGCATTTT. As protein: CASSISGMNQPQHF.